This entry lists 6 T cell receptor beta chains sequenced from one sample in a study of T cell responses to AZD1222 COVID-19 vaccine. Assay used: immunoSEQ multiplex PCR; TCRdb lists only in-frame clones, some missing. The sample gives about 84,000 clones, approximately 85% of which show up once; about 12% is in the top ten. Here the sequenced sample was peripheral blood, taken 28 days after the second AZD1222 dose. The origin of the receptors is an adult who received the AZD1222 COVID-19 vaccine.

The chain employs TRBV7-8 and TRBJ1-1; D gene uncertain. The CDR3 totals 13 residues. The germline CDR1 and CDR2 sequences are SGHVS and FQNEAQ. Trimming cost V 0 bases and J 4 bases, with 6 bases left between them. The CDR3 here is CASSLAEATEAFF. For the CDR3, the DNA is TGTGCCAGCAGCTTAGCCGAGGCCACTGAAGCTTTCTTT.

The genes are TRBV13 and TRBJ1-4; D is ambiguous. V was shortened by 4 bases and J by 4 bases, with 19 bases between the two germline ends. CDR3 length: 17 amino acids. Germline V gives CDR1 PRHDT, CDR2 FYEKMQ (reference sequence). The CDR3 bases are TGTGCCAGCAGCTCCCGGAGCCTTACCCTTATTAATGAAAAACTGTTTTTT. Protein: CASSSRSLTLINEKLFF.

The chain combines TRBV18 with TRBJ1-2; D not certain. CDR3 length: 15 amino acids. Germline loops: CDR1 KGHSH, CDR2 LQKENI. V was clipped by 0 bases and J by 4 bases, with 12 bases between them. The CDR3 sequence is CASSPPTDKGYGYTF. DNA of the CDR3: TGTGCCAGCTCACCACCTACGGATAAAGGCTATGGCTACACCTTC.

The CDR3 bases are TGTGCCAGCAGCTTAGACCGACAGGGGGCAAGGAATGGCTACACCTTC. Translating gives CASSLDRQGARNGYTF. The chain links TRBV11-2 to TRBJ1-2, with TRBD1 matching over 10 bases. Germline assignment: CDR1 SGHAT and CDR2 FQNNGV. This CDR3 spans 16 amino acids. V lost 0 bases and J lost 6; bases outside the gene matches: 7.

A remark on this clone: Other DNA sequences of this sample code for an identical CDR3. The chain recombines TRBV5-4 with TRBJ2-2, with no clear D. V was pared by 0 bases and J by 4 bases, with 4 bases between. Germline V lookup: CDR1 SGHNT, CDR2 YYREEE (reference sequence). The CDR3 consists of 13 residues. Here the CDR3 DNA reads TGTGCCAGCAGCTTGGTAGGCACCGGGGAGCTGTTTTTT. It codes for CASSLVGTGELFF. The full variable domain, its missing parts supplied by reference TRBV5-4 and TRBJ2-2, is ETGVTQSPTHLIKTRGQQVTLRCSSQSGHNTVSWYQQALGQGPQFIFQYYREEENGRGNFPPRFSGLQFPNYSSELNVNALELDDSALYLCASSLVGTGELFFGEGSRLTVL.

The rearrangement joins TRBV28 to TRBJ2-1; TRBD2 matches 16 bases. The CDR3 is 17 residues long. With V trimmed by 7 bases and J by 12 bases, 15 bases remained unmatched. Germline-derived CDR1 and CDR2 are MDHEN and SYDVKM. The CDR3 here is CASNPPPGTSGRAGQFF. The CDR3 nucleotides are TGTGCCAGCAACCCACCCCCCGGGACTAGCGGGAGGGCTGGGCAGTTCTTC.